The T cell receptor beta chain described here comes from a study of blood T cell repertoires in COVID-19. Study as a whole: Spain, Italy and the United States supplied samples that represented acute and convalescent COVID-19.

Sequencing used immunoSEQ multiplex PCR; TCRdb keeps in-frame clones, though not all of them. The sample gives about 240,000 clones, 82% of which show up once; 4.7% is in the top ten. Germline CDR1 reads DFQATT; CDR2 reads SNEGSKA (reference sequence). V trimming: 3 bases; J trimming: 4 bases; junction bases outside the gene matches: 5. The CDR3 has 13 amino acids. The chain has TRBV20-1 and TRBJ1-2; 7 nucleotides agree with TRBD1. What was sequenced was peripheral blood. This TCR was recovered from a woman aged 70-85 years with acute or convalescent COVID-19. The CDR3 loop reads CSASEEGAYGYTF. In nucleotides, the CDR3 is TGCAGTGCTAGTGAGGAGGGGGCCTATGGCTACACCTTC.